This note documents a single TCR beta chain sequence. Its antigen is as yet unknown. PCR employed 60 Vbeta and 13 Jbeta primers. The table came from immunoSEQ multiplex PCR; TCRdb's copy has only in-frame clones and leaves some out. The sample includes under 200,000 clones, 80% seen only once; the top ten take 6.3%. Looked up from germline, CDR1 is SGDLS and CDR2 is YYNGEE. This CDR3 is built from 15 residues. The trim removed 3 bases at V and 4 bases at J, leaving 5 bases unmatched. This entry is derived from a study of cytomegalovirus exposure and HLA in healthy donors. Notes on the study in general: V- and J-gene trimming in TCR beta was tied to a missense DCLRE1C variant by an analysis performed later. Apparent HLA restriction characterized most CMV-associated TCR beta chains in a later analysis.

The sample consisted of PBMCs. The sequence was collected from a male donor in good health and CMV-seropositive. The chain joins TRBV9 to TRBJ2-1; 9 bases agree with TRBD1. The CDR3 coding sequence is TGTGCCAGCAGCGGGGGACAGGGACTGTACAATGAGCAGTTCTTC. Protein product: CASSGGQGLYNEQFF.